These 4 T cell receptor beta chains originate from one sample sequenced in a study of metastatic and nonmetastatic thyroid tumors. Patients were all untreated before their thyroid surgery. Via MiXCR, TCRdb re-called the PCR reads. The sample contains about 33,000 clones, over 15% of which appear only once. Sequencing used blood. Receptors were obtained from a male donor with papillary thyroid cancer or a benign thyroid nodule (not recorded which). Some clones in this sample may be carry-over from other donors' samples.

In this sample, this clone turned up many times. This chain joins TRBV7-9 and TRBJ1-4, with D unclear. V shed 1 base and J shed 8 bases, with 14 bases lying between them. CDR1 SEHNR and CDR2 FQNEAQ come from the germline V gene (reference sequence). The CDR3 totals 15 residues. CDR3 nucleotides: TGTGCCAGCAGCTTAGACGGAGGGTTTCTGGAAAAACTGTTTTTT. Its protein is CASSLDGGFLEKLFF.

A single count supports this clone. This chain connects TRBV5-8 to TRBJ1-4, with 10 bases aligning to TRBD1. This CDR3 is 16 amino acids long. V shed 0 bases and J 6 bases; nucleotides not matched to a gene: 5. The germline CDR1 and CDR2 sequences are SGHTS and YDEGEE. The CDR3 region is CASSLVPGTGDEKLFF. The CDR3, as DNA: TGTGCCAGCAGCTTGGTGCCCGGGACAGGGGATGAAAAACTGTTTTTT.

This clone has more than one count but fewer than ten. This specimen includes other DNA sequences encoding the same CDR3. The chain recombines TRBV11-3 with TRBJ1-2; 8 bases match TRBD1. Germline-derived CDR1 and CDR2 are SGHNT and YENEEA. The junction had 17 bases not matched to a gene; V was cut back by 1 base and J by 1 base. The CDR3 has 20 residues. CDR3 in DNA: TGTGCCAGCAGCTTAGTCGGGGGGGGTGGACAGGGTGTTGGTAACTATGGCTACACCTTC. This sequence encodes CASSLVGGGGQGVGNYGYTF.

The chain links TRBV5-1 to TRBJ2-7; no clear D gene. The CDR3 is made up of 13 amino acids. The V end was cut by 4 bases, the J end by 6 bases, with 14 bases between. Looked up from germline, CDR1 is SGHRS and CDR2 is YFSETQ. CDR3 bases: TGCGCCAGCAGCCCGACCCCATTTGGCGAGCAGTACTTC. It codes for CASSPTPFGEQYF.